The next 14 T cell receptor beta chains were all read from a single sample in a study of CD8 T cells in ankylosing spondylitis. Study-level findings and limits: What appeared characteristic of ankylosing spondylitis blood was a TCR beta motif of fewer than ten highly homologous variants.

Antigen specificity for these receptors is unknown. One entry per CDR3 protein results from TCRdb running MiXCR on the 5' RACE reads. The table includes a few hundred thousand distinct CDR3 sequences, about a fifth detected once. Sequenced sample: blood, either unsorted or a sorted T cell fraction (not recorded which). Source of these receptors: a male donor with ankylosing spondylitis.

J is TRBJ2-1 and V is TRBV4-3, with 7 bases lining up with TRBD2. This CDR3 is built from 16 residues. J lost 4 bases, V lost 0 bases, and 6 bases had no gene match. Germline CDR1 is LGHNA and CDR2 is YSLEER. As DNA, the CDR3 is TGCGCCAGCAGCCAAGATTTGCTAGCGGAATACAATGAGCAGTTCTTC. It yields the protein CASSQDLLAEYNEQFF.

This clonotype has just a few counts. This chain links TRBV3-1 with TRBJ2-7; D is uncertain. Germline CDR1 and CDR2: LGHDT and YNNKEL (reference sequence). The CDR3 is 13 residues long. The ends were cut back, 1 base at V and 3 bases at J, with 7 bases in the middle. The CDR3 DNA follows: TGTGCCAGCAGCCAAGGCAACCTCTACGAGCAGTACTTC. As protein: CASSQGNLYEQYF.

J is TRBJ2-3 and V is TRBV20-1; TRBD1 is a possible D gene (6 bases). This CDR3 region has 12 residues. CDR1 is DFQATT and CDR2 is SNEGSKA in the germline V gene (reference sequence). The V end lost 4 bases, the J end lost 3 bases, and 8 bases lay between the germline ends. CDR3 coding DNA: TGCAGTGCTAACAGGGTTACAGATACGCAGTATTTT. This encodes CSANRVTDTQYF.

Only a few counts were recorded for this clonotype. J is TRBJ1-4 and V is TRBV11-3; D unclear. The CDR3 loop spans 15 amino acids. Germline loops: CDR1 SGHNT, CDR2 YENEEA. The V end lost 3 bases, the J end lost 0 bases, and 8 bases lay between the germline ends. The CDR3 DNA reads TGTGCCAGCAGCTTCTGGGCCTCAACTAATGAAAAACTGTTTTTT. Residues: CASSFWASTNEKLFF. Filled out from reference TRBV11-3 and TRBJ1-4, the complete variable domain reads EAGVVQSPRYKIIEKKQPVAFWCNPISGHNTLYWYLQNLGQGPELLIRYENEEAVDDSQLPKDRFSAERLKGVDSTLKIQPAELGDSAVYLCASSFWASTNEKLFFGSGTQLSVL.

This chain uses TRBV29-1 with TRBJ1-2; 7 nucleotides align to TRBD1. The CDR3 runs to 12 residues. Trimming removed 6 bases from V and 8 bases from J; junction bases left unmatched: 9. Germline V CDR1 and CDR2: SQVTM, ANQGSEA. Written as DNA, the CDR3 is TGCAGCGTATCAACAGGGGACAGAGGCTACACCTTC. This translates into CSVSTGDRGYTF.

This chain uses TRBV5-1 with TRBJ1-3, with D unresolved. V dropped 4 bases and J dropped 9 bases, with 20 bases sitting between them. The CDR3 is 15 residues long. Germline V lookup: CDR1 SGHRS, CDR2 YFSETQ. The CDR3 protein is CASSLGPGGERTIYF. CDR3 nucleotides: TGCGCCAGCAGCCTAGGACCCGGAGGCGAACGCACCATATATTTT.

At least ten counts were recorded for this clonotype. This chain uses TRBV12-3 or TRBV12-4 with TRBJ2-2; weak D call: TRBD1 (6 bases). Trimming removed 7 bases from V and 4 bases from J, with 16 bases in between. The CDR3 has 15 amino acids. In DNA, the CDR3 is TGTGCCAGCACCCACCGGGACACACCCACCGGGGAGCTGTTTTTT. Protein sequence: CASTHRDTPTGELFF.

The chain combines TRBV10-3 with TRBJ2-1; 7 nucleotides align to TRBD1. Germline loops: CDR1 ENHRY, CDR2 SYGVKD. The junction had 3 bases not matched to a gene; V was cut back by 4 bases and J by 6 bases. The CDR3 extends over 13 amino acids. The CDR3 sequence is CAISARQGNEQFF. In DNA form, the CDR3 reads TGTGCCATCAGTGCGAGACAGGGCAATGAGCAGTTCTTC.

The chain joins TRBV4-2 to TRBJ2-7, with no clear D. The CDR3 length is 13 residues. The V gene's germline CDR1 is LGHNA and CDR2 YNFKEQ. V was clipped by 0 bases and J by 3 bases, with 6 bases between them. Here the CDR3 DNA reads TGTGCCAGCAGCCAAGATCTACGCTACGAGCAGTACTTC. The encoded protein is CASSQDLRYEQYF.

In this sample, this clonotype turned up many times. This chain connects TRBV6-5 to TRBJ2-6, with 7 nucleotides matching TRBD1. The CDR3 extends over 17 amino acids. V was clipped by 5 bases and J by 2 bases; unmatched bases: 9. Germline loops: CDR1 MNHEY, CDR2 SVGAGI. The CDR3 here is CASSTRQGLPGANVLTF. For the CDR3, the DNA is TGTGCCAGCAGTACCCGACAGGGTTTACCTGGGGCCAACGTCCTGACTTTC.

The J gene is TRBJ2-2, the V gene TRBV11-3; TRBD2 matches at 11 bases. This CDR3 region has 15 residues. Per the germline V gene, CDR1 is SGHNT and CDR2 is YENEEA. With 8 bases clipped from V and 3 bases from J, the junction kept 5 bases outside the gene matches. CDR3 bases: TGTGCCAGCGGTCCGGGACTAGCGGACACCGGGGAGCTGTTTTTT. This gives the protein CASGPGLADTGELFF. Full variable domain (outside the CDR3, taken from reference TRBV11-3 and TRBJ2-2): EAGVVQSPRYKIIEKKQPVAFWCNPISGHNTLYWYLQNLGQGPELLIRYENEEAVDDSQLPKDRFSAERLKGVDSTLKIQPAELGDSAVYLCASGPGLADTGELFFGEGSRLTVL.

This chain uses TRBV7-9 with TRBJ2-2; D call uncertain. The V gene's germline CDR1 is SEHNR and CDR2 FQNEAQ (reference sequence). This CDR3 has 16 amino acids. The V and J ends lost 5 bases and 5 bases respectively, with 18 bases between them. CDR3 sequence reads: CASSLHGTTGTGELFF. CDR3 bases: TGTGCCAGCAGCCTCCACGGCACGACTGGTACCGGGGAGCTGTTTTTT.

This clonotype was seen only a few times. The chain joins TRBV5-1 to TRBJ2-1; D gene unclear. The CDR3 contains 15 residues. The germline CDR1 and CDR2 sequences are SGHRS and YFSETQ. V shed 2 bases and J shed 7 bases, with 16 bases lying between them. In nucleotides, the CDR3 is TGCGCCAGCAGCTTCAGACGACAACTCGGGAATGAGCAGTTCTTC. As protein: CASSFRRQLGNEQFF.

Only a few counts were recorded for this clonotype. The genes are TRBV28 and TRBJ2-7, with 12 bases matching TRBD2. The CDR3 covers 15 residues. V lost 4 bases and J lost 6; bases outside the gene matches: 7. CDR1 MDHEN and CDR2 SYDVKM come from the germline V gene. The CDR3 region has the DNA TGTGCCAGCAGTTCCCAGACTAGCGGGAGCTCCGAGCAGTACTTC. This encodes CASSSQTSGSSEQYF.